A selection of T cell receptor beta chains follows, all from one sample in a study of blood T cell repertoires in COVID-19. The protocol was immunoSEQ multiplex PCR, while the TCRdb copy is restricted to in-frame clones and leaves out a portion. The sample comprises fewer than 150,000 clones, roughly 86% of which are singletons, and 3% to 4% rests with the top ten. Specimen: peripheral blood. All receptors derive from a woman in her fifties or sixties with acute or convalescent COVID-19. The CDR3 runs from the conserved cysteine through the conserved F or W. D genes are given only for firm matches. Clone size appears in some rows only: once, few, many, or a class for an expanded clone.

.,TRBV12-3/TRBV12-4,.,TRBJ2-7,TGTGCCAGCAGTTCGGAGAACGAGCAGTACTTC,CASSSENEQYF
.,TRBV19,.,TRBJ1-3,TGTGCCAGTAGTATAGGCGTCTCAAGCTCTGGAAACACCATATATTTT,CASSIGVSSSGNTIYF
.,TRBV6-1,.,TRBJ2-2,TGTGCCAGCAGTGCAGTGCGTTTGGGCCCCGACACCGGGGAGCTGTTTTTT,CASSAVRLGPDTGELFF
TRBD2,TRBV30,.,TRBJ2-1,TGTGCCTGGAGTGTACTCCATAGCGGGAGCAATGAGCAGTTCTTC,CAWSVLHSGSNEQFF
TRBD1,TRBV7-9,.,TRBJ1-1,TGTGCCAGCAGCCCCCAGGGGGTGAACACTGAAGCTTTCTTT,CASSPQGVNTEAFF
TRBD2,TRBV6-2/TRBV6-3,.,TRBJ2-1,TGTGCCAGCAGTTCCATGCCGGGACTAGCGGGAGTAGGGGCCTACAATGAGCAGTTCTTC,CASSSMPGLAGVGAYNEQFF
.,TRBV7-2,.,TRBJ1-1,TGTGCCAGCAGCCTAGAGGTCGGACAGCCGGAGGCTTTCTTT,CASSLEVGQPEAFF
.,TRBV3-1/TRBV3-2,.,TRBJ1-2,.,CASSQVGQGALTF
.,TRBV27,.,TRBJ1-5,TGTGCCAGCAGTTTATCTCTCTCAGGGCAGCCCCAGCATTTT,CASSLSLSGQPQHF
TRBD2,TRBV27,.,TRBJ2-3,TGTGCCAGCAGTACTATTCGGGGAGGGTTATACACAGATACGCAGTATTTT,CASSTIRGGLYTDTQYF
.,TRBV21-1,.,TRBJ1-2,TGTGCCAGCAGCAAGAAGGATGAAGGCAGGGGAGATGGCTACACCTTC,CASSKKDEGRGDGYTF
.,TRBV6-2/TRBV6-3,.,TRBJ1-4,TGTGCCAGCAGTTACGCGGGACCGCCTAATGAAAAACTGTTTTTT,CASSYAGPPNEKLFF
TRBD1,TRBV19,once,TRBJ1-5,TGTGCCAGTAGTACGGGGACAGGGGCCTACAATCAGCCCCAGCATTTT,CASSTGTGAYNQPQHF
.,TRBV6-5,.,TRBJ2-1,TGTGCTACGAGACTTCAACTGTTCAATGAGCAGTTCTTC,CATRLQLFNEQFF
TRBD1,TRBV3-1/TRBV3-2,.,TRBJ1-1,TGTGCCAGCAGCCCATCCCGTCCCGGGACAGGGGGCACTGAAGCTTTCTTT,CASSPSRPGTGGTEAFF
.,TRBV5-1,.,TRBJ2-3,TGCGCCAGCAGCTTGGAGGGAGACACAGATACGCAGTATTTT,CASSLEGDTDTQYF
TRBD2,TRBV9,.,TRBJ2-1,TGTGCCAGCAGCGTAGGAGGGGGACTAGCGGTCGACAATGAGCAGTTCTTC,CASSVGGGLAVDNEQFF
TRBD1,TRBV30,.,TRBJ1-6,TGTGCCTGGAGCCCGGGACAGTCACCCCTCCACTTT,CAWSPGQSPLHF
.,TRBV7-9,.,TRBJ1-2,TGTGCCAGCGCGACTGAGAACTATGGCTACACCTTC,CASATENYGYTF
.,TRBV4-1,.,TRBJ1-2,TGCGCCAGCAGCCAAGGACAAGGACTAGGTGGCTACACCTTC,CASSQGQGLGGYTF
.,TRBV28,.,TRBJ1-1,TGTGCCAGCAGTCTCAGGGGCTACACTGAAGCTTTCTTT,CASSLRGYTEAFF
TRBD1,TRBV4-1,once,TRBJ1-4,TGCGCCAGCAGCCCCTCCCGGGACAGGGGGCGAGGACTGTTTTTT,CASSPSRDRGRGLFF
TRBD1,TRBV19,.,TRBJ1-2,TGTGCCAGTAGTGCGGGACAGGGCTACCTTTATGGCTACACCTTC,CASSAGQGYLYGYTF
.,TRBV10-3,.,TRBJ2-5,TGTGCCATCAGTGGGGGGGACGGCCAAGAGACCCAGTACTTC,CAISGGDGQETQYF
.,TRBV2,.,TRBJ1-3,TGTGCCAGCAGCGCCAGTCGGGGGACGGCTGGAAACACCATATATTTT,CASSASRGTAGNTIYF
TRBD1,TRBV2,.,TRBJ2-2,TGTGCCAGCCAAGGGGGACAGGGAACCGGGGAGCTGTTTTTT,CASQGGQGTGELFF
.,TRBV7-8,.,TRBJ2-1,TGTGCCAGCAGCCGGAGAGGACAAGGTGAGCAGTTCTTC,CASSRRGQGEQFF
TRBD2,TRBV10-1,.,TRBJ2-3,TGCGCCAGCAGTGAGTTCCTAGCGGGAGGAACAGATACGCAGTATTTT,CASSEFLAGGTDTQYF